A selection of T cell receptor beta chains follows, all from one sample in a study of T cells expressing NK-cell markers. TCRdb re-called the 5' RACE reads, yielding one record per CDR3 amino acid sequence without DNA. The sample features 300,000 to 500,000 distinct CDR3 sequences, with around 10% in its top ten. The sample was blood T cells: a sorted CD56 or NKG2C T cell subset, CD4+ or CD8+ T cells, or bulk PBMC T cells (not recorded which). These receptors all stem from a woman aged 45-65 years in good health. Each CDR3 is given with its conserved first and last residue.

j_call	v_call	cdr3_aa
TRBJ2-1	TRBV5-1	CASSLGWSLDEQFF
TRBJ2-7	TRBV4-1	CASSQVIAGYYEQYF
TRBJ2-1	TRBV4-1	CASSQEGVAPTYNEQFF
TRBJ2-3	TRBV12-3/TRBV12-4	CASMLSSPGTDTQYF
TRBJ2-7	TRBV5-1	CASSLEGGSYEQYF
TRBJ2-3	TRBV10-3	CAIRDWGDTQYF
TRBJ2-3	TRBV5-1	CASSVAGVTDTQYF
TRBJ2-2	TRBV5-5	CASSLGADGELFF
TRBJ2-3	TRBV29-1	CSVEGSGVTDTQYF
TRBJ2-7	TRBV7-2	CASSLVPVSYEQYF
TRBJ2-1	TRBV10-3	CAITQPGGPGNEQFF
TRBJ2-2	TRBV24-1	CATSGKGSNTGELFF
TRBJ2-5	TRBV20-1	CSASRVVGQETQYF
TRBJ2-2	TRBV5-1	CASSIEARDRANTGELFF
TRBJ2-1	TRBV5-1	CASSQTTEPVYNEQFF
TRBJ2-3	TRBV5-1	CASRTELYEQYF
TRBJ2-3	TRBV7-3	CASSGQGGDTQYF
TRBJ2-3	TRBV6-2/TRBV6-3	CASSTTGTTLYF
TRBJ1-1	TRBV5-1	CASSLAGNMNTEAFF
TRBJ2-7	TRBV12-3/TRBV12-4	CASSQQGYEQYF
TRBJ2-1	TRBV6-5	CASSYFGTSHYNEQFF
TRBJ1-1	TRBV12-3/TRBV12-4	CASSSPGAEAFF
TRBJ2-3	TRBV12-3/TRBV12-4	CASSLGLSGDTQYF
TRBJ2-1	TRBV12-3/TRBV12-4	CASSYSSSAANEQFF
TRBJ1-6	TRBV5-6	CASSPTGQGARSPLHF
TRBJ1-2	TRBV7-9	CASTVNYGYTF
TRBJ2-7	TRBV10-3	CAIRQDGGVYEQYF
TRBJ2-7	TRBV27	CASSLSASQVPVWYEQYF
TRBJ2-6	TRBV11-3	CASSPFGASVSGANVLTF
TRBJ2-1	TRBV12-3/TRBV12-4	CASSHNGWSSYNEQFF
TRBJ2-3	TRBV5-1	CASRREFGTDTQYF
TRBJ1-2	TRBV14	CASSGPTATALRSGYTF
TRBJ2-1	TRBV19	CASSIEGQQQFF
TRBJ2-7	TRBV30	CAWSVPGSRVGGEEQYF
TRBJ1-2	TRBV5-1	CASSGQTKDYGYTF
TRBJ1-4	TRBV12-3/TRBV12-4	CASTGGPNEKLFF